The 18 T cell receptor beta chains given below trace back to one sample, sequenced in a study of patients and donors after allogeneic stem cell transplantation. In TCRdb, the RT-PCR reads were re-called with MiXCR into one record per CDR3 protein. The sample consists of over 350,000 distinct CDR3 sequences, roughly 17% of them appearing once. The sequenced sample was blood, either unsorted or a sorted T cell fraction (not recorded which). The source is a human donor who was either an allogeneic HSCT recipient or a stem cell or donor lymphocyte infusion donor (not recorded which). It is not recorded whose cells these are; they may come from a transplant donor.

V is TRBV9 and J is TRBJ1-1, with a weak D call TRBD1 (6 bases). The length of the CDR3 is 13 residues. The germline CDR1 and CDR2 sequences are SGDLS and YYNGEE. The V gene lost 0 bases and the J gene lost 8 bases, with 11 bases spanning the gap. CDR3 coding DNA: TGTGCCAGCAGCGTAGAGTCTAGGGGGGAAGCTTTCTTT. It encodes CASSVESRGEAFF.

This chain joins TRBV19 and TRBJ1-2; D is possibly TRBD1 (6 bases). V was trimmed by 7 bases and J by 3 bases, leaving 12 bases between them. The CDR3 is made up of 13 amino acids. In germline, CDR1 is LNHDA, CDR2 SQIVND (reference sequence). This CDR3 is CASKLRGDYGYTF. The CDR3 coding sequence is TGTGCCAGTAAGCTAAGGGGGGACTATGGCTACACCTTC.

A note on this clonotype: A much larger clonotype is one base distant, so this may be a read error. A read error is likely, as this CDR3 ends without the conserved phenylalanine or tryptophan. The CDR3 DNA follows: TGCAGTGCTAACCCGGCACAGGGGAAAGGAGATACGCAGTATCTT. Encoded protein: CSANPAQGKGDTQYL. The genes are TRBV20-1 and TRBJ2-3; 7 bases are shared with TRBD1. This CDR3 contains 15 residues. The germline V gene has CDR1 DFQATT and CDR2 SNEGSKA (reference sequence). With 4 bases clipped from V and 5 bases from J, the junction kept 12 bases outside the gene matches.

The CDR3 sequence is CASSRGTGLRYDGTEAFF. CDR3 DNA: TGCGCCAGCAGCCGCGGGACGGGGCTCCGATATGATGGCACTGAAGCTTTCTTT. The chain recombines TRBV5-1 with TRBJ1-1; possibly TRBD1 for D (5 bases). This CDR3 contains 18 residues. Trimming pared 4 bases from V and 4 bases from J, leaving 26 bases between. The V gene's germline CDR1 is SGHRS and CDR2 YFSETQ.

This clonotype was recorded at least ten times. V gene TRBV5-1 combines with J gene TRBJ1-4, with no clear D. Germline CDR1 and CDR2: SGHRS and YFSETQ. CDR3 length equals 13 residues. Trimming removed 0 bases at V and 8 bases at J, with 8 bases between. The CDR3 DNA follows: TGCGCCAGCAGCTTGGACATGGACGAAAAACTGTTTTTT. It encodes CASSLDMDEKLFF.

This chain joins TRBV14 and TRBJ2-5, with no clear D. The CDR3 loop spans 15 amino acids. Germline CDR1 and CDR2: SGHDN and FVKESK. V was shortened by 4 bases and J by 3 bases, with 15 bases between the two germline ends. The CDR3 reads CASSPIPSIEETQYF. The CDR3 DNA sequence: TGTGCCAGCAGCCCCATACCGAGCATTGAAGAGACCCAGTACTTC.

The sample holds a few counts of this clonotype. The V call is TRBV4-3, the J call TRBJ2-1; D not resolved. The CDR3 sequence is 15 residues long. CDR1 and CDR2 from the germline V gene are LGHNA and YSLEER. The V and J ends lost 0 bases and 0 bases respectively, with 6 bases between them. DNA for the CDR3: TGCGCCAGCAGCCAAGACAGCAGCTCCTACAATGAGCAGTTCTTC. Protein: CASSQDSSSYNEQFF.

The chain couples TRBV7-3 to TRBJ2-7; 13 positions agree with TRBD2. V lost 5 bases, J lost 3 bases, and 7 bases stayed unmatched. CDR1 and CDR2 (germline): SGHTA, FQGTGA. The CDR3 runs to 16 residues. The chain's CDR3 is CASSPPTSGRLYEQYF. CDR3 DNA sequence: TGTGCCAGCAGCCCCCCGACTAGCGGGAGGCTCTACGAGCAGTACTTC.

This clonotype was recorded many times. This chain uses TRBV11-2 with TRBJ2-1, with TRBD2 identical over 7 bases. Trimming took 1 base from V and 5 from J; bases not matched to a gene: 5. Germline lookup yields CDR1 SGHAT and CDR2 FQNNGV. CDR3 length equals 15 residues. The CDR3 sequence: CASSLASGSNNEQFF. As DNA, the CDR3 is TGTGCCAGCAGCTTAGCTAGCGGAAGTAACAATGAGCAGTTCTTC.

This clonotype was detected only a few times. The J gene is TRBJ2-5, the V gene TRBV13; 8 nucleotides line up with TRBD2. The V segment lost 4 bases and the J segment 5 bases; nucleotides outside the gene matches: 6. Germline V lookup: CDR1 PRHDT, CDR2 FYEKMQ (reference sequence). The CDR3 covers 14 residues. The CDR3 loop is CASSSGAGVETQYF. CDR3 sequence (DNA): TGTGCCAGCAGCTCCGGAGCGGGAGTTGAGACCCAGTACTTC.

The V gene is TRBV12-3 or TRBV12-4, the J gene TRBJ1-2; D uncertain. Trimming took off 6 bases at V and 3 bases at J, with 11 bases between the two ends. The CDR3 contains 13 residues. For the CDR3, the DNA is TGTGCCAGCAGCCAATGGACGGACTATGGCTACACCTTC. Translating it yields CASSQWTDYGYTF.

In this sample, this clonotype turned up a few times. The chain uses TRBV6-1 and TRBJ2-3, with D possibly being TRBD2 (6 bases). Between the trimmed V and J ends, which lost 8 bases and 4 bases, there was a span of 13 bases. The CDR3 is made up of 13 amino acids. Germline V gives CDR1 MNHNS, CDR2 SASEGT. The CDR3: CASGTQKADTQYF. The CDR3 DNA reads as TGTGCCAGCGGGACTCAGAAAGCAGATACGCAGTATTTT.

This clonotype was seen once. This rearrangement joins TRBV15 to TRBJ1-2; the D is unclear. The CDR3 runs 15 residues. V shed 0 bases and J shed 1 base, with 9 bases lying between them. Germline CDR1 and CDR2: LNHNV and YYDKDF (reference sequence). The CDR3 DNA is TGTGCCACCAGCAGAGATGATGCGATTAACTATGGCTACACCTTC. As protein: CATSRDDAINYGYTF. The whole variable domain, remainder taken from reference TRBV15 and TRBJ1-2, is DAMVIQNPRYQVTQFGKPVTLSCSQTLNHNVMYWYQQKSSQAPKLLFHYYDKDFNNEADTPDNFQSRRPNTSFCFLDIRSPGLGDTAMYLCATSRDDAINYGYTFGSGTRLTVV.

A few counts support this clonotype. V gene TRBV7-9 combines with J gene TRBJ2-2, with no clear D. This CDR3 is built from 12 residues. The germline V gene has CDR1 SEHNR and CDR2 FQNEAQ (reference sequence). V lost 1 base and J 7 bases, leaving 4 bases between the germline ends. Written as DNA, the CDR3 is TGTGCCAGCAGCTTAGAGAACGGGGAGCTGTTTTTT. Its translation: CASSLENGELFF. Filled out from reference TRBV7-9 and TRBJ2-2, the complete variable domain reads DTGVSQNPRHKITKRGQNVTFRCDPISEHNRLYWYRQTLGQGPEFLTYFQNEAQLEKSRLLSDRFSAERPKGSFSTLEIQRTEQGDSAMYLCASSLENGELFFGEGSRLTVL.

The V call is TRBV18, the J call TRBJ1-1; D not certain. Germline values: CDR1 KGHSH, CDR2 LQKENI. V gave up 2 bases and J gave up 0 bases, with 7 bases separating them. The CDR3 runs to 14 residues. As DNA, the CDR3 is TGTGCCAGCTCACCAGAAGTAATGAACACTGAAGCTTTCTTT. It codes for CASSPEVMNTEAFF.

This clonotype was seen a handful of times. The chain combines TRBV6-5 with TRBJ1-6, with 7 nucleotides matching TRBD1. V shed 0 bases, J shed 5 bases, and the junction held 7 bases outside the gene matches. Germline V gene data show CDR1 as MNHEY and CDR2 as SVGAGI. The CDR3 length is 17 residues. CDR3 nucleotides: TGTGCCAGCAGTTACTCGTCGGGGACAGCTAATAATTCACCCCTCCACTTT. This sequence encodes CASSYSSGTANNSPLHF.

The gene calls are TRBV4-1 and TRBJ2-3, with 9 bases fitting TRBD1. Germline V gene sequence: CDR1 MGHRA, CDR2 YSYEKL. Trimming removed 1 base from V and 2 bases from J; junction bases left unmatched: 7. The CDR3 has 17 amino acids. CDR3 sequence: CASSQVDRGGFTDTQYF. The CDR3 region has the DNA TGCGCCAGCAGCCAAGTGGACAGGGGAGGGTTCACAGATACGCAGTATTTT.

This chain links TRBV9 with TRBJ2-7, with D perhaps being TRBD1 or TRBD2 (5 bases each). Germline CDR1 and CDR2: SGDLS and YYNGEE. Between the trimmed V and J ends, which lost 4 bases and 5 bases, there was a span of 25 bases. CDR3 size: 17 residues. In DNA, the CDR3 is TGTGCCAGCAGCAAATCCCCAAAGGGACGGACTTTGAACGAGCAGTACTTC. Amino acid sequence: CASSKSPKGRTLNEQYF.